This passage covers 29 T cell receptor beta chains from one sample sequenced in a study of identical twins. Each CDR3 protein gets one entry after TCRdb re-called the 5' RACE reads with MiXCR. This sample has 120,000 to 150,000 distinct CDR3 sequences, with around 3.6% found just once. Sample: memory T cells sorted from blood. These TCRs come from a man aged 18 to 35 in good health.

This clonotype was counted at least ten times. V gene TRBV15 combines with J gene TRBJ2-3, with D hard to call. CDR1 and CDR2 (germline): LNHNV, YYDKDF (reference sequence). This CDR3 is 13 amino acids long. V lost 8 bases and J 0 bases, leaving 9 bases between the germline ends. For the CDR3, the DNA is TGTGCCACCCTACGACGGAGCACAGATACGCAGTATTTT. Translation gives CATLRRSTDTQYF.

In this sample, this clonotype turned up many times. This sequence joins TRBV7-2 and TRBJ2-2; 12 bases match TRBD2. With 1 base clipped from V and 7 bases from J, the junction kept 4 bases outside the gene matches. Germline V gene data show CDR1 as SGHTA and CDR2 as FQGNSA. The CDR3 is 16 residues long. The CDR3 region has the DNA TGTGCCAGCAGCTTAGTACTAGCGGGAGGCCGCGGGGAGCTGTTTTTT. Translating gives CASSLVLAGGRGELFF.

The sample holds many counts of this clonotype. This sequence joins TRBV20-1 and TRBJ2-5; D not resolved. V was cut by 0 bases and J by 6 bases, with 8 bases left in between. This CDR3 is built from 12 residues. CDR1 and CDR2 (germline): DFQATT, SNEGSKA (reference sequence). The CDR3 coding sequence is TGCAGTGCTAGAGACCACCTGAAGACCCAGTACTTC. This sequence encodes CSARDHLKTQYF.

This clonotype has ten or more counts. The chain carries TRBV3-1 and TRBJ1-5; D unclear. Looked up from germline, CDR1 is LGHDT and CDR2 is YNNKEL (reference sequence). V lost 2 bases to trimming and J lost 3 bases, with 5 bases between them. The CDR3 loop spans 13 amino acids. CDR3 nucleotides: TGTGCCAGCAGCCAAAACCCCAATCAGCCCCAGCATTTT. Translation: CASSQNPNQPQHF.

Many counts were recorded for this clonotype. The chain carries TRBV15 and TRBJ1-1; D is undetermined. This CDR3 contains 15 residues. Germline V gene data show CDR1 as LNHNV and CDR2 as YYDKDF (reference sequence). Trimming removed 0 bases from V and 1 base from J, with 9 bases in between. The chain's CDR3 is CATSREAGQNTEAFF. CDR3 nucleotide sequence: TGTGCCACCAGCAGAGAAGCAGGCCAGAACACTGAAGCTTTCTTT.

This clonotype was seen repeatedly, ten times or more. V usage is TRBV12-3 or TRBV12-4 and J usage is TRBJ2-5; D is unclear. The ends were cut back, 6 bases at V and 5 bases at J, with 19 bases in the middle. The CDR3 contains 15 residues. Written as DNA, the CDR3 is TGTGCCAGCAGCCCCCGGTCCTTCTATGTGGAGACCCAGTACTTC. Translating gives CASSPRSFYVETQYF.

This clonotype appeared a few times. The chain couples TRBV13 to TRBJ1-1, with TRBD1 matching over 8 bases. The V gene's germline CDR1 is PRHDT and CDR2 FYEKMQ (reference sequence). Unmatched junction bases numbered 7, after V lost 2 bases and J lost 11 bases. CDR3 length: 13 residues. The CDR3 nucleotides are TGTGCCAGCAGCTTACTCAGGGGGCGCCGGGCTTTCTTT. It translates to CASSLLRGRRAFF.

This clonotype was observed at least ten times. CDR3 in DNA: TGCAGTGCTAGAGGACCAAGCTCCTACAATGAGCAGTTCTTC. It codes for CSARGPSSYNEQFF. V and J are TRBV20-1 and TRBJ2-1; D is unclear. Between the trimmed V and J ends, which lost 1 base and 0 bases, there was a span of 7 bases. The CDR3 totals 14 residues. CDR1 and CDR2 from the germline V gene are DFQATT and SNEGSKA (reference sequence).

The table lists this clonotype with many counts. The chain is built from TRBV7-9 and TRBJ2-7; the D is unclear. With 5 bases removed from V and 5 bases from J, the gap between germline ends came to 7 bases. Looked up from germline, CDR1 is SEHNR and CDR2 is FQNEAQ (reference sequence). This CDR3 region has 11 residues. This CDR3 is CASSLYDEQYF. In DNA, the CDR3 is TGTGCCAGCAGCCTTTATGACGAGCAGTACTTC.

This clonotype was recorded at least ten times. The chain joins TRBV20-1 to TRBJ1-1; weak D call: TRBD1 (5 bases). This CDR3 contains 15 residues. Looked up from germline, CDR1 is DFQATT and CDR2 is SNEGSKA (reference sequence). The V gene lost 0 bases and the J gene lost 9 bases, with 20 bases spanning the gap. Here the CDR3 DNA reads TGCAGTGCTAGAGAGACGACAGCCCAGGAAGGGAAAGCTTTCTTT. The encoded protein is CSARETTAQEGKAFF.

The chain is built from TRBV7-2 and TRBJ2-2; D may be TRBD2 (5 bases). V was shortened by 7 bases and J by 5 bases, with 11 bases between the two germline ends. Germline CDR1 and CDR2: SGHTA and FQGNSA. The CDR3 length is 13 residues. The CDR3 coding sequence is TGTGCCAGCATCCTAGCAAGGACCGGGGAGCTGTTTTTT. As protein: CASILARTGELFF.

The J gene is TRBJ2-5, the V gene TRBV7-9; D is unclear. This CDR3 is built from 16 residues. CDR1 is SEHNR and CDR2 is FQNEAQ in the germline V gene (reference sequence). With 4 bases removed from V and 2 bases from J, the gap between germline ends came to 17 bases. The CDR3 reads CASSSRAVGRQETQYF. Written as DNA, the CDR3 is TGTGCCAGCAGCTCCCGAGCCGTCGGCAGACAAGAGACCCAGTACTTC. Based on the CDR3 plus reference TRBV7-9 and TRBJ2-5, the full variable domain is DTGVSQNPRHKITKRGQNVTFRCDPISEHNRLYWYRQTLGQGPEFLTYFQNEAQLEKSRLLSDRFSAERPKGSFSTLEIQRTEQGDSAMYLCASSSRAVGRQETQYFGPGTRLLVL.

In its sample, this clonotype was seen many times. The gene calls are TRBV6-1 and TRBJ2-3; 8 bases line up with TRBD2. Germline CDR1 and CDR2: MNHNS and SASEGT. The CDR3 runs to 16 residues. After removal of 7 bases from V and 2 bases from J, the junction contained 11 bases not matched to a gene. CDR3 region: CASIPFGGVSTDTQYF. The CDR3 coding sequence is TGTGCCAGCATCCCATTCGGGGGGGTCTCCACAGATACGCAGTATTTT.

This clonotype showed up many times. The chain carries TRBV6-5 and TRBJ2-3, with TRBD2 as a possible D gene (6 bases). The CDR3 runs 16 residues. Germline CDR1 is MNHEY and CDR2 is SVGAGI. V was cut by 0 bases and J by 1 base, with 11 bases left in between. The CDR3 region is CASSYSARGRTDTQYF. The CDR3 DNA sequence: TGTGCCAGCAGTTACTCGGCGCGGGGACGCACAGATACGCAGTATTTT.

This clonotype came up many times. The V and J genes are TRBV4-1 and TRBJ2-7; D is ambiguous. The CDR3 loop spans 15 amino acids. Looked up from germline, CDR1 is MGHRA and CDR2 is YSYEKL. Trimming pared 0 bases from V and 4 bases from J, leaving 13 bases between. CDR3 amino acids: CASSQDGKGRYEQYV. The CDR3, as DNA: TGCGCCAGCAGCCAAGATGGAAAGGGTCGGTACGAGCAGTACGTC.

This clonotype was counted ten times or more. The gene calls are TRBV12-3 or TRBV12-4 and TRBJ1-6; D is unresolved. V lost 5 bases and J 0 bases, leaving 11 bases between the germline ends. This CDR3 is built from 16 residues. CDR3 loop: CASSRTLNSYNSPLHF. The CDR3 coding sequence is TGTGCCAGCAGTAGAACTTTAAACTCCTATAATTCACCCCTCCACTTT.

This clonotype was counted many times. This chain uses TRBV28 with TRBJ2-5; D ambiguous. Germline CDR1 and CDR2: MDHEN and SYDVKM. CDR3 size: 15 residues. The V gene lost 2 bases and the J gene lost 5 bases, with 15 bases spanning the gap. The CDR3 nucleotides read TGTGCCAGCAGTTTACCGCTCGGACGTGCGGAGACCCAGTACTTC. Amino acids: CASSLPLGRAETQYF.

The V gene is TRBV21-1, the J gene TRBJ2-5; TRBD2, the table's D call, was not compared with the DNA. TRBV21-1 is noted as a pseudogene. This CDR3 is built from 12 residues. CDR3 nucleotides: TGTGCCAGCAAAGGGAGAAAAGAGACCCAGTACTTC. Translated, it gives CASKGRKETQYF.

This clonotype was counted many times. The chain couples TRBV3-1 to TRBJ1-1; D is possibly TRBD1 (6 bases). The CDR3 runs 12 residues. CDR1 is LGHDT and CDR2 is YNNKEL in the germline V gene (reference sequence). Trimming removed 0 bases at V and 10 bases at J, with 9 bases between. CDR3 coding DNA: TGTGCCAGCAGCCAAGAGGACAGCAGAGCTTTCTTT. Translation: CASSQEDSRAFF.

This clonotype was seen many times. This sequence joins TRBV10-1 and TRBJ1-1; D not resolved. CDR3 length equals 13 residues. Trimming removed 0 bases from V and 5 bases from J, with 7 bases in between. Germline-derived CDR1 and CDR2 are WNHNN and SYGVQD (reference sequence). CDR3 coding DNA: TGCGCCAGCAGTGAGTCTCGGGGAACTGAAGCTTTCTTT. This encodes CASSESRGTEAFF.

This clonotype was seen many times. V gene TRBV12-3 or TRBV12-4 combines with J gene TRBJ1-6; tentatively, D is TRBD1 (6 bases). The CDR3 has 13 residues. Trimming cost V 6 bases and J 8 bases, with 11 bases left between them. In DNA form, the CDR3 reads TGTGCCAGCAGAAACGAGGGGGATTCACCCCTCCACTTT. This encodes CASRNEGDSPLHF.

This clonotype was observed at least ten times. The chain uses TRBV10-3 and TRBJ2-3; TRBD2 matches at 7 bases. With 10 bases clipped from V and 5 bases from J, the junction kept 9 bases outside the gene matches. This CDR3 is built from 13 residues. Germline CDR1 reads ENHRY; CDR2 reads SYGVKD. This CDR3 is CATREGGRDTQYF. The CDR3 region has the DNA TGTGCCACCAGGGAGGGAGGGAGAGATACGCAGTATTTT.

This clonotype was seen ten or more times. The chain links TRBV20-1 to TRBJ2-7; TRBD1 might be the D (6 bases). Trimming left V 3 bases short and J 3 bases short, with 9 bases between. This CDR3 contains 12 residues. CDR1 is DFQATT, CDR2 SNEGSKA, per germline (reference sequence). The CDR3 here is CSARQGLYEQYF. The CDR3 region has the DNA TGCAGTGCTAGGCAGGGGCTCTACGAGCAGTACTTC.

There are many counts of this clonotype. V is TRBV29-1 and J is TRBJ2-3; D might be TRBD1 (6 bases). V was cut by 4 bases and J by 3 bases, with 17 bases left in between. Germline V gene lookup returns CDR1 SQVTM and CDR2 ANQGSEA. The CDR3 runs 15 residues. CDR3 in DNA: TGCAGCGTTGGGTGGGGAAACAGGGAAACAGATACGCAGTATTTT. It translates to CSVGWGNRETDTQYF.

This clonotype has ten or more counts. The chain recombines TRBV15 with TRBJ2-5; 7 nucleotides align to TRBD1. The CDR3 totals 15 residues. Per germline, CDR1 LNHNV and CDR2 YYDKDF (reference sequence). Unmatched junction bases numbered 10, after V lost 4 bases and J lost 5 bases. CDR3 sequence reads: CATSNRQGPQETQYF. DNA of the CDR3: TGTGCCACCAGCAATCGACAGGGTCCACAGGAGACCCAGTACTTC.

Many counts were recorded for this clonotype. The J gene is TRBJ2-5, the V gene TRBV7-2; no reliable D call. Germline CDR1 and CDR2: SGHTA and FQGNSA. Trimming pared 5 bases from V and 2 bases from J, leaving 6 bases between. The CDR3 sequence is 12 residues long. The CDR3 sequence: CASSILQETQYF. The CDR3 nucleotides are TGTGCCAGCAGCATCCTACAAGAGACCCAGTACTTC.

This clonotype was recorded many times. The genes are TRBV28 and TRBJ1-3; possibly TRBD1 for D (5 bases). Germline CDR1 reads MDHEN; CDR2 reads SYDVKM. The CDR3 length is 14 residues. V lost 10 bases to trimming and J lost 1 base, with 14 bases between them. The CDR3 here is CATSPGGSGNTIYF. The DNA of the CDR3 is TGTGCCACCTCTCCGGGGGGATCTGGAAACACCATATATTTT.

This sequence joins TRBV6-2 or TRBV6-3 and TRBJ1-2, with D possibly TRBD1 on 6 matching bases. V was shortened by 7 bases and J by 0 bases, with 15 bases between the two germline ends. Germline V gene data show CDR1 as MNHEY and CDR2 as SVGEGT. The CDR3 sequence is 15 residues long. The CDR3 sequence is CASTLDSPTNYGYTF. CDR3 DNA sequence: TGTGCCAGCACCCTGGACAGTCCCACTAACTATGGCTACACCTTC.

The table lists this clonotype with a few counts. The junction and the germline gene differ at one end; a read error may be behind it. The CDR3 loop reads CASSQVSGTGDSPLNF. CDR3 in DNA: TGCGCCAGCAGCCAAGTCTCCGGGACAGGGGATTCACCCCTCAACTTT. The chain links TRBV4-1 to TRBJ1-6, with 10 bases identical to TRBD1. Germline CDR1 reads MGHRA; CDR2 reads YSYEKL. This CDR3 spans 16 amino acids.